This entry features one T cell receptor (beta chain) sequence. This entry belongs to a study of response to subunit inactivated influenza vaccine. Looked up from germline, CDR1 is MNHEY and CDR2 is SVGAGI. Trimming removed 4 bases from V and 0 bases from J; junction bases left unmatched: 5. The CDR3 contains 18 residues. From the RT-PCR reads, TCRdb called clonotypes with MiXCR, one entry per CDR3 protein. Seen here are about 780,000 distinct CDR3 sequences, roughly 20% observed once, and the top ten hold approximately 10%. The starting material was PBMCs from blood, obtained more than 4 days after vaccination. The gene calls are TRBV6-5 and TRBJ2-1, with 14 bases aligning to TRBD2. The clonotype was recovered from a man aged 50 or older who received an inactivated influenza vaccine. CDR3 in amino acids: CASSSRTSGRSSYNEQFF. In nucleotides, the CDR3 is TGTGCCAGCAGTTCCCGGACTAGCGGGAGGTCCTCCTACAATGAGCAGTTCTTC.